This entry lists 10 T cell receptor beta chains sequenced from one sample in a study of response to subunit inactivated influenza vaccine. TCRdb ran MiXCR on the RT-PCR reads and lists one entry per CDR3 protein. In the table there are about 480,000 distinct CDR3 sequences, 25% of which are singletons. This material consisted of CD4+ T cells sorted from PBMCs, taken 4 to 6 days after vaccination. The source of these receptors is a man in his fifties or sixties who received an inactivated influenza vaccine.

The rearrangement joins TRBV19 to TRBJ2-6; 8 bases fit TRBD1. Looked up from germline, CDR1 is LNHDA and CDR2 is SQIVND (reference sequence). The CDR3 runs to 17 residues. The ends lost 2 bases at V and 4 bases at J; junction bases unmatched: 7. The CDR3: CASSILQGARGANVLTF. The CDR3 DNA sequence: TGTGCCAGTAGTATACTGCAGGGGGCGCGGGGGGCCAACGTCCTGACTTTC.

The chain has TRBV20-1 and TRBJ2-7; 7 bases fit TRBD1. CDR3 size: 14 residues. Trimming removed 4 bases from V and 4 bases from J; junction bases left unmatched: 10. CDR1 is DFQATT, CDR2 SNEGSKA, per germline (reference sequence). The CDR3 bases are TGCAGTGCTAACCGACAGGGCATTCTTTACGAGCAGTACTTC. It specifies CSANRQGILYEQYF.

The chain carries TRBV6-4 and TRBJ2-2; 7 nucleotides agree with TRBD2. The CDR3 runs to 17 residues. Germline trimming cut 3 bases from V and 0 bases from J; bases unmatched to any gene: 7. Germline CDR1 reads MRHNA; CDR2 reads SNTAGT. The CDR3 nucleotides are TGTGCCAGCAGTGAGGCTAGCGGTTTATCGAACACCGGGGAGCTGTTTTTT. Protein: CASSEASGLSNTGELFF.

In this sample, this clonotype turned up a few times. The rearrangement links TRBV5-1 to TRBJ2-7; D not resolved. The CDR3 length is 13 residues. With 3 bases removed from V and 6 bases from J, the gap between germline ends came to 13 bases. CDR1 and CDR2 (germline): SGHRS, YFSETQ. The CDR3 spells CASSSELGSEQYF. As DNA, the CDR3 is TGCGCCAGCAGCTCCGAACTGGGCAGCGAGCAGTACTTC.

The rearrangement links TRBV4-3 to TRBJ1-2; 8 nucleotides line up with TRBD1. Germline CDR1 and CDR2: LGHNA and YSLEER. V gave up 1 base and J gave up 8 bases; unmatched junction bases: 6. The CDR3 sequence is 14 residues long. As DNA, the CDR3 is TGCGCCAGCAGCCAAGTGACAGGGGAGAAGGGCTACACCTTC. Protein sequence: CASSQVTGEKGYTF.

The chain joins TRBV5-1 to TRBJ2-1; D may match TRBD1 or TRBD2 (7 bases each). Germline V gene lookup returns CDR1 SGHRS and CDR2 YFSETQ. V was trimmed by 0 bases and J by 5 bases, leaving 15 bases between them. This CDR3 spans 16 amino acids. Here the CDR3 DNA reads TGCGCCAGCAGCTTGGCAGGGGGGGTCCTGGACAATGAGCAGTTCTTC. Translated, it gives CASSLAGGVLDNEQFF.

This clonotype came up many times. The chain joins TRBV2 to TRBJ2-5; perhaps TRBD2 as D (5 bases). The germline V gene has CDR1 SNHLY and CDR2 FYNNEI. V dropped 3 bases and J dropped 1 base, with 15 bases sitting between them. This CDR3 region has 16 residues. The CDR3, as DNA: TGTGCCAGCAGTGAGGGCAGACTAACAGTCCAAGAGACCCAGTACTTC. Protein: CASSEGRLTVQETQYF.

CDR3 residues: CASSQGTVQETQYF. The CDR3 nucleotides read TGTGCCAGCAGCCAAGGGACAGTCCAAGAGACCCAGTACTTC. The gene calls are TRBV3-1 and TRBJ2-5; the D gene is possibly TRBD1 (6 bases). Germline V gene lookup returns CDR1 LGHDT and CDR2 YNNKEL (reference sequence). The CDR3 sequence is 14 residues long. Deletions cut 1 base from V and 1 base from J, with 7 bases between.

This clonotype was seen just once. The rearrangement joins TRBV5-1 to TRBJ2-5; D possibly corresponds to TRBD1 (5 bases). CDR3 length equals 14 residues. Germline CDR1 reads SGHRS; CDR2 reads YFSETQ. V was clipped by 1 base and J by 4 bases, with 11 bases between them. CDR3 in amino acids: CASSLMRQGETQYF. The CDR3 nucleotides read TGCGCCAGCAGCTTGATGAGGCAGGGAGAGACCCAGTACTTC.

V is TRBV7-2 and J is TRBJ2-5; TRBD2 is a possible D gene (5 bases). CDR1 and CDR2 from the germline V gene are SGHTA and FQGNSA. The CDR3 runs 14 residues. V shed 3 bases and J shed 3 bases, with 11 bases lying between them. CDR3 loop: CASSFPMGEETQYF. In nucleotides, the CDR3 is TGTGCCAGCAGCTTCCCGATGGGAGAAGAGACCCAGTACTTC.